Listed below are T cell receptor beta chains from one sample, sequenced in a study of OX40 agonist ivuxolimab in advanced cancers. The method was immunoSEQ multiplex PCR; TCRdb's version includes in-frame clones alone and lacks a portion of them. The sample has 65,000 to 75,000 clones, about 91% seen once. Sequencing used CD4+ or CD8+ T cells sorted from blood, obtained in a trial of the OX40 agonist ivuxolimab. These receptors originate from an adult with an advanced solid tumor such as melanoma, head and neck, liver or kidney cancer. Each CDR3 is given with its conserved first and last residue. A D gene is named only where the DNA matches it firmly. Clone size appears in some rows only: once, few, many, or a class for an expanded clone.

V,J,D,size,DNA,CDR3
TRBV7-2,TRBJ1-1,.,.,TGTGCCAGCAGCTGGAGTATACTGAACACTGAAGCTTTCTTT,CASSWSILNTEAFF
TRBV18,TRBJ2-1,.,.,TGTGCCAGCTCACCAGATCACGGGTCCTCCTACAGCGGGCAGTTCTTC,CASSPDHGSSYSGQFF
TRBV28,TRBJ1-5,.,once,TGTGCCAGCAGTTTATTGGGGGAAAATCAGCCCCAGCATTTT,CASSLLGENQPQHF
TRBV5-1,TRBJ2-3,TRBD2,.,TGCGCCAGCAGCTTAGCTACTAGCGGCTCAACAGATACGCAGTATTTT,CASSLATSGSTDTQYF
TRBV28,TRBJ1-3,TRBD1,.,TGTGCCAGCAGTTTACCCCAGACAGGGTCTGGAAACACCATATATTTT,CASSLPQTGSGNTIYF
TRBV30,TRBJ1-3,.,.,TGTGCCTGGAGTCAGAGGACAGTTACTGGAAACACCATATATTTT,CAWSQRTVTGNTIYF
TRBV28,TRBJ1-5,.,.,TGTGCCAGCCAGCTCTATAGCAATCAGCCCCAGCATTTT,CASQLYSNQPQHF
TRBV27,TRBJ2-2,.,.,TGTGCCAGCAGTTTATCGGCCAGGGGGAACACCGGGGAGCTGTTTTTT,CASSLSARGNTGELFF
TRBV2,TRBJ2-1,.,.,TGTGCCAGCAGTGAACGATTAGCGGACAATGAGCAGTTCTTC,CASSERLADNEQFF
TRBV18,TRBJ1-1,.,.,TGTGCCAGCTCGCCAAGACAGTTATCGAACACTGAAGCTTTCTTT,CASSPRQLSNTEAFF
TRBV9,TRBJ2-1,TRBD1,few,TGTGCCAGCAGCCGAGGGGACAGTACCTACAATGAGCAGTTCTTC,CASSRGDSTYNEQFF
TRBV4-1,TRBJ2-7,.,.,TGCGCCAGCAGCCAGGGCTTCGTTTTATACGAGCAGTACTTC,CASSQGFVLYEQYF
TRBV18,TRBJ2-3,.,.,TGTGCCAGCTCACCACTGGGGGGCTGGGAAGATACGCAGTATTTT,CASSPLGGWEDTQYF
TRBV11-3,TRBJ1-1,.,.,TGTGCCAGCAGCTTAGAGGGGGGGAACCCCACTGAAGCTTTCTTT,CASSLEGGNPTEAFF
TRBV27,TRBJ2-5,.,.,TGTGCCAGCAGTTTATCGAGGCAAGAGACCCAGTACTTC,CASSLSRQETQYF
TRBV10-1,TRBJ2-2,.,.,TGCGCCAGCAGTGAAAAGGGGGTCGGCACCGGGGAGCTGTTTTTT,CASSEKGVGTGELFF
TRBV7-9,TRBJ2-7,.,.,TGTGCCAGCAGGTCCGACAGTCACTCCTACGAGCAGTACTTC,CASRSDSHSYEQYF
TRBV7-9,TRBJ2-2,.,.,TGTGCCAGCAGCTTAGAAATCGGGGAGCTGTTTTTT,CASSLEIGELFF
TRBV14,TRBJ1-6,.,.,TGTGCCAGCAGCCAGTCGGGTTGGGAATCACCCCTCCACTTT,CASSQSGWESPLHF
TRBV9,TRBJ2-3,.,.,TGTGCCAGCAGCGTAGAAGGCCGCACAGATACGCAGTATTTT,CASSVEGRTDTQYF
TRBV5-1,TRBJ1-4,.,.,TGCGCCAGCAGCAAGTTCACTAATGAAAAACTGTTTTTT,CASSKFTNEKLFF
TRBV5-1,TRBJ2-5,.,few,TGCGCCAGCAGCTTGAGGCAGGGAGAGACCCAGTACTTC,CASSLRQGETQYF
TRBV7-9,TRBJ1-1,.,.,TGTGCCAGCAGCTTAGAGATTTTAGTGGGGAGGGACACTGAAGCTTTCTTT,CASSLEILVGRDTEAFF
TRBV29-1,TRBJ2-1,.,.,TGCAGCGTTGGCTCCTACAATGAGCAGTTCTTC,CSVGSYNEQFF
TRBV6-6,TRBJ2-1,TRBD2,.,TGTGCCAGCAGTGGAATAGCGGGGGGGGCCTACAATGAGCAGTTCTTC,CASSGIAGGAYNEQFF
TRBV28,TRBJ2-7,TRBD1,.,TGTGCCAGCGCTTCGGGACAGGGACTCGACGAGCAGTACTTC,CASASGQGLDEQYF
TRBV9,TRBJ2-7,TRBD1,.,TGTGCCAGCAGCGTAGGTGGGACAGGGAGCCACGAGCAGTACTTC,CASSVGGTGSHEQYF
TRBV27,TRBJ2-5,TRBD1,.,TGTGCCAGCAGTCAATCGGGACAGGGGGCGCGCGGGACCCAGTACTTC,CASSQSGQGARGTQYF
TRBV11-3,TRBJ1-1,.,.,TGTGCCAGCAGCTCCCAGGGGACCACTGAAGCTTTCTTT,CASSSQGTTEAFF
TRBV28,TRBJ1-5,.,.,TGTGCTACCGTATTTGGGGGGGCAGGTCAGCCCCAGCATTTT,CATVFGGAGQPQHF
TRBV2,TRBJ1-2,TRBD1,.,TGTGCCAGCAGTGAAACCAGGGGGCGAATCTATGGCTACACCTTC,CASSETRGRIYGYTF
TRBV27,TRBJ1-1,TRBD1,.,TGTGCCAGCAAGGAGGGGACAGGGGTGACTGAAGCTTTCTTT,CASKEGTGVTEAFF
TRBV6-1,TRBJ2-3,TRBD2,.,TGTGCCAGCATGAGCGGGGGGGGCACAGATACGCAGTATTTT,CASMSGGGTDTQYF
TRBV7-2,TRBJ1-5,.,.,TGTGCCAGCAGCTTCCTACAGGGTCAGCCCCAGCATTTT,CASSFLQGQPQHF
TRBV27,TRBJ2-7,TRBD1,once,TGTGCCAGCAGTTTAGGGACAGGGTACTCCTACGAGCAGTACTTC,CASSLGTGYSYEQYF
TRBV6-5,TRBJ1-1,.,.,TGTGCCAGCAGTTACCGGGGGCCCTCGAACACTGAAGCTTTCTTT,CASSYRGPSNTEAFF
TRBV4-1,TRBJ2-7,.,once,TGCGCCAGCAGCACGTCTGGGGTTAGCTCCTACGAGCAGTACTTC,CASSTSGVSSYEQYF
TRBV19,TRBJ2-7,.,.,TGTGCCAGTAATCAGGGGCCAACCTACGAGCAGTACTTC,CASNQGPTYEQYF
TRBV2,TRBJ1-5,TRBD1,few,TGTGCCAGCAGTCGACAGGGAGAGCAGCCCCAGCATTTT,CASSRQGEQPQHF
TRBV29-1,TRBJ1-1,TRBD1,.,TGCAGCGTCCACCGGGACAGGACTGTTAACACTGAAGCTTTCTTT,CSVHRDRTVNTEAFF
TRBV11-2,TRBJ2-1,TRBD2,.,TGTGCCAGCAGCTTTAGCGGGGTATACTACAATGAGCAGTTCTTC,CASSFSGVYYNEQFF
TRBV7-9,TRBJ2-2,TRBD1,.,TGTGCCAGCAGCTCGGGAACCGAGGACAGGCGATCCACCGGGGAGCTGTTTTTT,CASSSGTEDRRSTGELFF
TRBV5-1,TRBJ2-3,TRBD2,.,TGCGCCAGCAGCTTGGTGGGCGGGGGGGCCCAGGATACGCAGTATTTT,CASSLVGGGAQDTQYF
TRBV6-5,TRBJ1-2,TRBD1,.,TGTGCCAGCACCCCGGGACAGGGGTCTTATGGCTACACCTTC,CASTPGQGSYGYTF